This T cell receptor (beta chain) emerged from a study of blood T cell repertoires in COVID-19. Study as a whole: The analysed material was cDNA or gDNA that came from T cells, B-cell-depleted T cells, or PBMCs.

V dropped 5 bases and J dropped 4 bases, with 15 bases sitting between them. Germline V gene data show CDR1 as SEHNR and CDR2 as FQNEAQ (reference sequence). CDR3 length equals 14 residues. Profiling relied on immunoSEQ multiplex PCR, and the TCRdb table lists in-frame clones only, not all of them. The sample lists roughly 260,000 clones, 75% to 95% occurring once. Sequenced material: PBMCs or T cells enriched from blood (not recorded which). The receptor comes from a woman aged 18-30 years who had recovered from COVID-19. J is TRBJ2-7 and V is TRBV7-9, with a possible D match to TRBD1 (6 bases). The CDR3 reads CASSQTGKVYEQYF. The CDR3 DNA reads TGTGCCAGCAGCCAAACAGGGAAAGTTTACGAGCAGTACTTC.